This T cell receptor beta chain derives from a study of cytomegalovirus exposure and HLA in healthy donors. With respect to this clone: Its antigen is still unknown.

The germline V gene has CDR1 SGHRS and CDR2 YFSETQ. V dropped 4 bases and J dropped 6 bases, with 15 bases sitting between them. This CDR3 has 14 amino acids. Points from the study as a whole: About 87% or about 30% of the time was how often most TCR beta V segments were productive, according to an earlier analysis. Later analysis found that TCR beta chains associated with HLA were more clonally expanded than other, equally common chains.

It was with 60 Vbeta and 13 Jbeta primers that the PCR ran. Assay used: immunoSEQ multiplex PCR; TCRdb lists only in-frame clones, some missing. The profile covers around 31,000 clones, with about 60% appearing a single time and roughly 42% taken by the ten largest. V is TRBV5-1 and J is TRBJ2-3; D is possibly TRBD1 (6 bases). The receptor's source is a male donor in good health and CMV-seropositive. Source material: PBMCs. The CDR3 spells CASSSTGRGDTQYF. In DNA, the CDR3 is TGCGCCAGCAGCAGTACAGGGCGCGGGGATACGCAGTATTTT.